The following is a T cell receptor (beta chain) sequence with its context. Its cognate antigen is unknown. The sample is drawn from a study of cytomegalovirus exposure and HLA in healthy donors. Study summary: One earlier analysis, a look at 180 million or so T cells, found roughly 120 million unique TCR beta sequences.

The V end was cut by 2 bases, the J end by 8 bases, with 14 bases between. Germline V gives CDR1 MNHEY, CDR2 SMNVEV (reference sequence). This CDR3 contains 14 residues. The PCR ran on 60 Vbeta and 13 Jbeta primers. Study processing details: Roughly 10 million shared chains were among about 80 million unique TCR beta chains counted in a later analysis. TCRdb's table, derived via immunoSEQ multiplex PCR, lists solely in-frame clones and lacks some. For V, J and clone size, that table is used; D and trimming come from the DNA. There are roughly 99,000 clones in the sample; about 80% occur only once, and about 2.5% lies in the top ten. Points from the study as a whole: It was in a later analysis that TCR association rates were seen to vary by HLA locus, highest for DRB1 and lowest for HLA-C. Previously analyzed data showed that most TCR beta V segments were productive at a frequency of about 87% or about 30%.

Sample: PBMCs. The chain combines TRBV27 with TRBJ2-3, with D possibly TRBD1 on 5 matching bases. The TCR comes from a man aged 30-40 years in good health and CMV-seropositive. The CDR3 DNA sequence: TGTGCCAGCAGTTTAGAAGGGGCAGGGTTTACGCAGTATTTT. It encodes CASSLEGAGFTQYF.